The TCR beta chain under discussion was sequenced for a study of early stage breast cancer tumors. Study-wide points: Most shared enriched TCRB sequences were commonly generated ones. Functional markers like CD4, CD8 and FOXP3 were missed in bulk sequencing.

In the case of this clone: Its matching antigen is unknown.

The germline V gene encodes CDR1 MGHRA and CDR2 YSYEKL. This CDR3 comprises 16 residues. Trimming took 2 bases from V and 2 from J, leaving 16 bases between them. Each sample had two DNA replicates, 0.5 to 0.65 ug blood or around 1.6 ug tissue. The repertoire was sequenced with immunoSEQ multiplex PCR; TCRdb's copy has only in-frame clones and lacks some. The sample records some 72,000 clones, approximately 79% being singletons. The receptor was derived from a person in their sixties with breast cancer. The genes are TRBV4-1 and TRBJ2-7; tentative D call: TRBD1 (6 bases). Sequencing was done on a sample of blood. The CDR3 DNA is TGCGCCAGCAGCCAAATTCCGACAGGAGGCGCCTACGAGCAGTACTTC. It is translated as CASSQIPTGGAYEQYF.